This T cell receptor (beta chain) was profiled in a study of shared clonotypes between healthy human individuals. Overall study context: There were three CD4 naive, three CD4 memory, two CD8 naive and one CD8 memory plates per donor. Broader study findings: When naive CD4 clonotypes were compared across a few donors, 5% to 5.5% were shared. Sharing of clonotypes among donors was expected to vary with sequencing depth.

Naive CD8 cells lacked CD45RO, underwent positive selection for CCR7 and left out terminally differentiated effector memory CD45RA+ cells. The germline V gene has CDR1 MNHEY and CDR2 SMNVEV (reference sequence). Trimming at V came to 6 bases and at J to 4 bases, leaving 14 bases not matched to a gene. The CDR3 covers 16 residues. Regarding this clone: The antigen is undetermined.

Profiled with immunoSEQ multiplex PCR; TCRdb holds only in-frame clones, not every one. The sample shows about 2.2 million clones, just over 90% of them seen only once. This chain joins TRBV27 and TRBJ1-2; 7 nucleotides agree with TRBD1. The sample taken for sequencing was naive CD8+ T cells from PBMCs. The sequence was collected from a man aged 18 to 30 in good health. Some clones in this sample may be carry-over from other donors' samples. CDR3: CASSPIILQGFYGYTF. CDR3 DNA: TGTGCCAGCAGCCCAATTATTTTACAGGGGTTCTATGGCTACACCTTC.